The entry below gives a single T cell receptor (beta chain) sequence along with its context. V lost 5 bases to trimming and J lost 5 bases, with 10 bases between them. Germline V gives CDR1 SGHVS, CDR2 FQNEAQ. CDR3 size: 13 residues. The record originates from a study of control samples from healthy donors and cancer patients. The table came from immunoSEQ multiplex PCR; TCRdb's copy has only in-frame clones and leaves some out. The sample contains 190,000 or so clones, 80% to 95% of which appear only once. The receptor's source is a man aged 18 to 29 in good health. Input material: blood. The chain employs TRBV7-8 and TRBJ1-5; D unresolved. CDR3 bases: TGTGCCAGCAGCCGATATGGGGATCAGCCCCAGCATTTT. Translating gives CASSRYGDQPQHF. The variable domain in full, with the rest retrieved from reference TRBV7-8 and TRBJ1-5, is GAGVSQSPRYKVAKRGQDVALRCDPISGHVSLFWYQQALGQGPEFLTYFQNEAQLDKSGLPSDRFFAERPEGSVSTLKIQRTQQEDSAVYLCASSRYGDQPQHFGDGTRLSIL.